The rows below give T cell receptor beta chains drawn from one sample of a study of blood T cell repertoires in COVID-19. The table came from immunoSEQ multiplex PCR; TCRdb's copy has only in-frame clones and leaves some out. The sample lists about 200,000 clones; around 83% were seen once. The sample taken for sequencing was peripheral blood. The source of these receptors is a human donor in a cohort sampled during active COVID-19. CDR3s include the opening cysteine and the closing phenylalanine or tryptophan. Fields, in order: V gene, clone size, D gene, J gene, CDR3 DNA, CDR3 protein. A D gene is named only where the DNA matches it firmly. For some rows the clone size is stated as once, few or many, or as a class when expanded; others skip it.

V: TRBV23-1; size: few; D: TRBD1; J: TRBJ2-2; DNA: TGCGCCAGCAGTCCCTGGACAGGGACGAACACCGGGGAGCTGTTTTTT; CDR3: CASSPWTGTNTGELFF
V: TRBV9; size: -; D: -; J: TRBJ1-1; DNA: TGTGCCAGCGGGCCCCTTACCATGAACACTGAAGCTTTCTTT; CDR3: CASGPLTMNTEAFF
V: TRBV6-2/TRBV6-3; size: -; D: TRBD1; J: TRBJ2-2; DNA: TGTGCCAGCAGTCATGGACAGGGAGACACCGGGGAGCTGTTTTTT; CDR3: CASSHGQGDTGELFF
V: TRBV3-1/TRBV3-2; size: -; D: TRBD2; J: TRBJ2-1; DNA: TGTGCCAGCAGCCTTTGGACTAGCGTTTACAATGAGCAGTTCTTC; CDR3: CASSLWTSVYNEQFF
V: TRBV3-1/TRBV3-2; size: -; D: -; J: TRBJ1-2; DNA: TGTGCCAGCAGCCAAGGATCCCCGGGGGGGCTAGGAGGCTACACCTTC; CDR3: CASSQGSPGGLGGYTF
V: TRBV18; size: few; D: TRBD1; J: TRBJ1-1; DNA: TGTGCCAGCTCACTATCAGGGGGCGCGGACACTGAAGCTTTCTTT; CDR3: CASSLSGGADTEAFF
V: TRBV6-5; size: -; D: -; J: TRBJ2-7; DNA: TGTGCCAGCAGAGTAACAACCGGGACACCCTACGAGCAGTACTTC; CDR3: CASRVTTGTPYEQYF
V: TRBV28; size: -; D: TRBD1; J: TRBJ1-4; DNA: TGTGCCAGCAGTATTACAGGGGTGAATGAAAAACTGTTTTTT; CDR3: CASSITGVNEKLFF
V: TRBV19; size: -; D: TRBD2; J: TRBJ2-1; DNA: TGTGCCAGTAGTTTAATGGGACTAGCGGGAAAAGATGAGCAGTTCTTC; CDR3: CASSLMGLAGKDEQFF
V: TRBV11-3; size: -; D: -; J: TRBJ2-5; DNA: TGTGCCAGCAGCTCCGGACAGCAAGAGACCCAGTACTTC; CDR3: CASSSGQQETQYF
V: TRBV6-5; size: -; D: TRBD2; J: TRBJ2-1; DNA: TGTGCCAGCAGTCACTCTAGCGGGAGGACTAATGAGCAGTTCTTC; CDR3: CASSHSSGRTNEQFF
V: TRBV27; size: -; D: -; J: TRBJ1-1; DNA: TGTGCCAGCAGTTTAGGGGCGGGGGGTGAGGCTTTCTTT; CDR3: CASSLGAGGEAFF
V: TRBV6-6; size: -; D: TRBD1; J: TRBJ2-3; DNA: TGTGCCAGCAGTTATTGGACAGGGGGATCCACAGATACGCAGTATTTT; CDR3: CASSYWTGGSTDTQYF
V: TRBV5-1; size: -; D: TRBD2; J: TRBJ2-1; DNA: TGCGCCAGCCGCACTAGCGAAAGCTCCTACAATGAGCAGTTCTTC; CDR3: CASRTSESSYNEQFF
V: TRBV7-6; size: few; D: -; J: TRBJ1-6; DNA: TGTGCCAGCAGCCGGACGGGAAATTCACCCCTCCACTTT; CDR3: CASSRTGNSPLHF
V: TRBV5-1; size: -; D: TRBD1; J: TRBJ2-5; DNA: TGCGCCAGCAGCTTGGGTAGGACAGGCCCTATAGAGACCCAGTACTTC; CDR3: CASSLGRTGPIETQYF
V: TRBV2; size: few; D: TRBD1; J: TRBJ1-5; DNA: TGTGCCAGCACCTTAAGGGACAGGGCTCAGCCCCAGCATTTT; CDR3: CASTLRDRAQPQHF
V: TRBV3-1/TRBV3-2; size: -; D: TRBD1; J: TRBJ1-5; DNA: TGTGCCAGCAGTAACCGGGACAGGGCTGATCAGCCCCAGCATTTT; CDR3: CASSNRDRADQPQHF